These T cell receptor beta chains were read from a single sample in a study of blood T cell repertoires in COVID-19. The method was immunoSEQ multiplex PCR; TCRdb's version includes in-frame clones alone and lacks a portion of them. The data show about 270,000 clones, 70% to 90% seen once. The source material was PBMCs or T cells enriched from blood (not recorded which). The receptors were sampled from a woman between 40 and 50 years old with acute COVID-19. The CDR3 runs from the conserved cysteine through the conserved F or W. The order of the fields is V gene, D gene, J gene, clone size, CDR3 DNA, CDR3 protein. The D gene is left open where the match is weak. Clone size appears in some rows only: once, few, many, or a class for an expanded clone.

TRBV10-1	NA	TRBJ2-2	NA	TGCGCCGGCCTAGTCGCGAACACCGGGGAGCTGTTTTTT	CAGLVANTGELFF
TRBV19	NA	TRBJ1-3	NA	TGTGCCAGTTTACACAGGGCTCACAGAAACACCATATATTTT	CASLHRAHRNTIYF
TRBV7-8	NA	TRBJ2-5	NA	TGTGCCAGCAGTGCGCAGGGAGGTTTCCAAACATTAGAGACCCAGTACTTC	CASSAQGGFQTLETQYF
TRBV28	TRBD1	TRBJ1-1	NA	TGTGCCAGCAAGACAGGGGTGGCTTCTGCAGCTTTCTTT	CASKTGVASAAFF
TRBV19	TRBD1	TRBJ1-6	many	TGTGCCAGTAGTACTGCCAGGGGGCTGACTAATTCACCCCTCCACTTT	CASSTARGLTNSPLHF
TRBV5-6	TRBD2	TRBJ2-3	NA	TGTGCCAGCAGCTTGACCGGAGCTCGGGAGGGCCGAAGCACAGATACGCAGTATTTT	CASSLTGAREGRSTDTQYF
TRBV24-1	NA	TRBJ2-1	NA	TGTGCCACCAGTGGCTTGGGAGCCTCTTCCTACAATGAGCAGTTCTTC	CATSGLGASSYNEQFF
TRBV19	NA	TRBJ2-1	NA	TGTGCCAGTACCTCGACGGGAACCTACAATGAGCAGTTCTTC	CASTSTGTYNEQFF
TRBV10-3	TRBD1	TRBJ1-1	NA	TGTGCCATCAAACCGGGACAGGGCACTGAAGCTTTCTTT	CAIKPGQGTEAFF
TRBV19	TRBD2	TRBJ2-1	NA	TGTGCCAGTAGTATAGGGACTAGCCATGACAATGAGCAGTTCTTC	CASSIGTSHDNEQFF
TRBV9	NA	TRBJ2-4	NA	TGTGCCAGCAGCCCGACAGGTTCCATTCAGTACTTC	CASSPTGSIQYF
TRBV2	NA	TRBJ1-4	once	TGTGCCAGCAAGGCTCAGGGAATAGCTAATGAAAAACTGTTTTTT	CASKAQGIANEKLFF
TRBV28	TRBD1	TRBJ2-7	NA	TGTGCCAGCGAGGGACAGACCTACGAGCAGTACTTC	CASEGQTYEQYF
TRBV29-1	NA	TRBJ2-2	NA	TGCAGCGTTGGCAGGGGAGGGCCGAACACCGGGGAGCTGTTTTTT	CSVGRGGPNTGELFF
TRBV9	TRBD2	TRBJ2-1	NA	TGTGCCAGCAGCGTAGCCCTAGCGGGTGCCTCCTACAATGAGCAGTTCTTC	CASSVALAGASYNEQFF
TRBV19	TRBD1	TRBJ1-4	NA	TGTGCCAGTAGTATCGACAGGGACCCTGAAAAACTGTTTTTT	CASSIDRDPEKLFF
TRBV27	NA	TRBJ2-1	NA	TGTGCCAGCAGTTTCAGCCCGGCGGCCGCAGTCTCCTACAATGAGCAGTTCTTC	CASSFSPAAAVSYNEQFF
TRBV9	TRBD1	TRBJ1-6	NA	TGTGCCAGCAGCGTGGGGACAGGGGGCTTTAGTAATTCACCCCTCCACTTT	CASSVGTGGFSNSPLHF
TRBV5-1	TRBD2	TRBJ2-5	NA	TGCGCCAGCAGCTTCGGAGCTAGCGGGAGGGCGGGGGTGAAGACCCAGTACTTC	CASSFGASGRAGVKTQYF
TRBV7-9	NA	TRBJ2-1	few	TGTGCCAGCAGCTTATATGGCGCTAGTTTGTACAATGAGCAGTTCTTC	CASSLYGASLYNEQFF
TRBV3-1/TRBV3-2	TRBD2	TRBJ2-2	NA	TGTGCCAGCAGCCAAGGAGGCGGGAGGGCCGCCGGGGAGCTGTTTTTT	CASSQGGGRAAGELFF
TRBV30	TRBD2	TRBJ2-5	NA	TGTGCCTGCCATCGGACTAGCGGGGAGACCCAGTACTTC	CACHRTSGETQYF
TRBV6-2/TRBV6-3	NA	TRBJ2-7	NA	TGTGCCAGCAGTCGAAGGGAGGCAGACACCTACGAGCAGTACTTC	CASSRREADTYEQYF
TRBV25-1	NA	TRBJ1-6	NA	TGTGCCAGCAGTGATGGGCCTGGAAGCTTGGCCCTCCACTTT	CASSDGPGSLALHF
TRBV3-1/TRBV3-2	NA	TRBJ1-1	NA	TGTGCCAGCAGCGCCGGGACAACGAGGACTGAAGCTTTCTTT	CASSAGTTRTEAFF
TRBV7-9	NA	TRBJ1-5	NA	TGTGCCAGCAGCTTAGATTACAATCAGCCCCAGCATTTT	CASSLDYNQPQHF
TRBV10-3	TRBD1	TRBJ1-6	NA	TGTGCCATCAGGGCTGGACAGGAGAAGAATAATTCACCCCTCCACTTT	CAIRAGQEKNNSPLHF
TRBV7-8	TRBD2	TRBJ2-3	NA	TGTGCCAGCAGCTTAATGGCTAGCGGAAGCACAGATACGCAGTATTTT	CASSLMASGSTDTQYF
TRBV19	TRBD1	TRBJ1-1	NA	TGTGCCAGTAGTATCTATTCCCGGACAGGGGGCACTGAAGCTTTCTTT	CASSIYSRTGGTEAFF
TRBV5-1	TRBD2	TRBJ2-1	NA	TGCGCCAGCAGCCAACTAGCGGGAGGAACCATCGATGAGCAGTTCTTC	CASSQLAGGTIDEQFF
TRBV7-8	NA	TRBJ1-5	once	TGTGCCAGCAGCTTGTTGGAGGGCCGAAATCAGCCCCAGCATTTT	CASSLLEGRNQPQHF
TRBV7-9	TRBD2	TRBJ2-2	NA	TGTGCCAGCAGCGCCCTAGCGGTTCGAATCGGGGAGCTGTTTTTT	CASSALAVRIGELFF
TRBV11-2	TRBD1	TRBJ2-5	NA	TGTGCCAGCAGCTTTGCCGGGACAGGGGGGGTGAAGACCCAGTACTTC	CASSFAGTGGVKTQYF
TRBV5-1	NA	TRBJ2-3	NA	TGCGCCAGCAGCAATTCGGGGTGGACAGATACGCAGTATTTT	CASSNSGWTDTQYF
TRBV18	TRBD1	TRBJ2-1	NA	TGTGCCAGCTCACCAAAAAGCGGACAGGGCTACAATGAGCAGTTCTTC	CASSPKSGQGYNEQFF
TRBV24-1	TRBD1	TRBJ2-1	NA	TGTGCCACCAGTGATTTGGGGACCGGGACAGGGCGTCAGGGAGAGCAGTTCTTC	CATSDLGTGTGRQGEQFF
TRBV15	TRBD1	TRBJ1-2	NA	TGTGCCACCAGCAGAACCCGGGACAGTCTATATGGCTACACCTTC	CATSRTRDSLYGYTF